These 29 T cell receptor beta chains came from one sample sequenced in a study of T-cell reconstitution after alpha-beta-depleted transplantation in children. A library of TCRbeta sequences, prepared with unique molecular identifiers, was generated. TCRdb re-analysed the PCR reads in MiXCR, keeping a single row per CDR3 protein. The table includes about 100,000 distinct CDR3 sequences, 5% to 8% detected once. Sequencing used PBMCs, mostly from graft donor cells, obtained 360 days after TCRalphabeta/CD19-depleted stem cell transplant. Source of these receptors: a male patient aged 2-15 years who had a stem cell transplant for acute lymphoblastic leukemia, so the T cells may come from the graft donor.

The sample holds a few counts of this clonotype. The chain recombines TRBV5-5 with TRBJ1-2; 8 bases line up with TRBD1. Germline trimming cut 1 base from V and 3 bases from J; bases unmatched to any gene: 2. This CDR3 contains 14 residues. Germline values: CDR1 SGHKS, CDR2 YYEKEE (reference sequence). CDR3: CASSLPGQDYGYTF. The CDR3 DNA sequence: TGTGCCAGCAGCTTGCCGGGACAGGACTATGGCTACACCTTC.

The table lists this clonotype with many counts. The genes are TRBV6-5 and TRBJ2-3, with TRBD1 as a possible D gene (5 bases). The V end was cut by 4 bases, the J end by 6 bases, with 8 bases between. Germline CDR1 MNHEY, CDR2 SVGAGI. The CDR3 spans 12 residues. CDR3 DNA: TGTGCCAGCAGTTCTAACAGGGATACGCAGTATTTT. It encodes CASSSNRDTQYF.

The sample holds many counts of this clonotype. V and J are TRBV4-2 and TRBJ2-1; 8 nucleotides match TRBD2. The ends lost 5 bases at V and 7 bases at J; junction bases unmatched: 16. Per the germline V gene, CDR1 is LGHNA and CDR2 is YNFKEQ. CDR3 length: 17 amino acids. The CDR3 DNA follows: TGTGCCAGCAGCTTACTAGGGAGCGGGGGACCTTGGAATGAGCAGTTCTTC. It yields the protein CASSLLGSGGPWNEQFF.

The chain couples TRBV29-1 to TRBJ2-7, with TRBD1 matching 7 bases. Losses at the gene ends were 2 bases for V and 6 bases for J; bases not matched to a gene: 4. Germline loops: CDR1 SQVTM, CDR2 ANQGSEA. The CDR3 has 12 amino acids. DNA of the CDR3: TGCAGCGTTGAAAGGGGGCTCGGCGAGCAGTACTTC. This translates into CSVERGLGEQYF.

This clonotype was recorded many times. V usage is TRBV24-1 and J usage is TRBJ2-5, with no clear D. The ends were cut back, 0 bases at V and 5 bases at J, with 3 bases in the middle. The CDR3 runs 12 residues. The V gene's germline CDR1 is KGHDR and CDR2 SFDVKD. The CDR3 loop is CATSDLLETQYF. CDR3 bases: TGTGCCACCAGTGATTTGCTGGAGACCCAGTACTTC.

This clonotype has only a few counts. The CDR3 spells CASSLDRGAQPQHF. DNA for the CDR3: TGTGCCAGCAGCTTAGACAGGGGAGCTCAGCCCCAGCATTTT. The V call is TRBV7-9, the J call TRBJ1-5, with 7 nucleotides matching TRBD1. This CDR3 has 14 amino acids. Trimming took 1 base from V and 6 from J; bases not matched to a gene: 3. The germline V gene has CDR1 SEHNR and CDR2 FQNEAQ (reference sequence).

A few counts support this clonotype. CDR3 loop: CASSLELAGYYEQYF. The DNA of the CDR3 is TGTGCCAGCAGCTTAGAACTAGCGGGTTACTACGAGCAGTACTTC. The chain is built from TRBV7-2 and TRBJ2-7; 9 bases map to TRBD2. V trimming: 1 base; J trimming: 3 bases; junction bases outside the gene matches: 4. Looked up from germline, CDR1 is SGHTA and CDR2 is FQGNSA. CDR3 size: 15 residues.

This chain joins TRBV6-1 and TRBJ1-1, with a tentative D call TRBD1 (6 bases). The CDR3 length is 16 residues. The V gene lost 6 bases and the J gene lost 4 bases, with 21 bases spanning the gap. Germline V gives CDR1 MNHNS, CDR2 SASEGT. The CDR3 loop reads CASSKTGTYSFTEAFF. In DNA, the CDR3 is TGTGCCAGCAGCAAGACAGGAACATACTCCTTCACTGAAGCTTTCTTT.

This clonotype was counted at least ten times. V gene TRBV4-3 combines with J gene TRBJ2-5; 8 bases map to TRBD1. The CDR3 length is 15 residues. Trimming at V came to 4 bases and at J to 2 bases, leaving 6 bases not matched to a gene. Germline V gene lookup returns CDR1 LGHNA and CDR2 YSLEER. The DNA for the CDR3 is TGCGCCAGCAGCCTCCGGACAGGGAGACAAGAGACCCAGTACTTC. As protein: CASSLRTGRQETQYF.

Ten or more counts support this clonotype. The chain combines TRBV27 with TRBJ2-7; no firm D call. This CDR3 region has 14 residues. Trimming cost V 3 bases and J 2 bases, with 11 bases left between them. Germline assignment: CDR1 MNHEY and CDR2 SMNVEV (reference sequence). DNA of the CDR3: TGTGCCAGCAGTTTTTCGACACTGGCCTACGAGCAGTACTTC. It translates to CASSFSTLAYEQYF.

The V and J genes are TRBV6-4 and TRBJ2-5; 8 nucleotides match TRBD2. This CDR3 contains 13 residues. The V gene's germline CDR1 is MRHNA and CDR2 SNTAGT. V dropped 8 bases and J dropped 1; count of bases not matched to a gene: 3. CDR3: CASQTSGQETQYF. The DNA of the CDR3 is TGTGCCAGCCAAACTAGCGGCCAAGAGACCCAGTACTTC.

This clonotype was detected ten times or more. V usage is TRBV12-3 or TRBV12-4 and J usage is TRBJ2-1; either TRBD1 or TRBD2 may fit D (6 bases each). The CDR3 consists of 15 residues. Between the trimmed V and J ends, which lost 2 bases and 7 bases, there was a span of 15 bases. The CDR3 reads CASSLYGGVANEQFF. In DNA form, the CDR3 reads TGTGCCAGCAGTTTATACGGGGGCGTTGCGAATGAGCAGTTCTTC.

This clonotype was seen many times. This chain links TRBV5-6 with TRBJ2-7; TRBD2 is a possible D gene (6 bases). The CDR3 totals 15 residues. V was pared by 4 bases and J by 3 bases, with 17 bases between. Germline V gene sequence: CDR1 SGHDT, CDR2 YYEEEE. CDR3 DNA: TGTGCCAGCAGCAATCGTCGACGTAGCGGCTACGAGCAGTACTTC. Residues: CASSNRRRSGYEQYF.

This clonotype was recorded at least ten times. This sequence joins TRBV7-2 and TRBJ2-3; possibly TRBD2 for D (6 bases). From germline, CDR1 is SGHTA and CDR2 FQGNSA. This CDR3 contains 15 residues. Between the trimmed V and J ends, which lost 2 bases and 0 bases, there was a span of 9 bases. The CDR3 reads CASSLIGGSTDTQYF. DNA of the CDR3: TGTGCCAGCAGCTTAATCGGGGGTAGCACAGATACGCAGTATTTT.

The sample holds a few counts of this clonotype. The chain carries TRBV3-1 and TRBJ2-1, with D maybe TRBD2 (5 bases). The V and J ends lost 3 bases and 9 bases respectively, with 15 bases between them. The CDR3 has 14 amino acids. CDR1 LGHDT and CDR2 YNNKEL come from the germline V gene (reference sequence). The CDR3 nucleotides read TGTGCCAGCAGCCACGGACCCCGGGGATCTGAGCAGTTCTTC. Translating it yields CASSHGPRGSEQFF.

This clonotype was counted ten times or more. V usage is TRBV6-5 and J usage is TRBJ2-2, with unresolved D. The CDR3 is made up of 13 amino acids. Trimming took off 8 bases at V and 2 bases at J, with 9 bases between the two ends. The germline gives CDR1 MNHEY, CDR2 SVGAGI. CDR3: CASPWGNTGELFF. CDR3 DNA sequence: TGTGCCAGCCCCTGGGGAAACACCGGGGAGCTGTTTTTT.

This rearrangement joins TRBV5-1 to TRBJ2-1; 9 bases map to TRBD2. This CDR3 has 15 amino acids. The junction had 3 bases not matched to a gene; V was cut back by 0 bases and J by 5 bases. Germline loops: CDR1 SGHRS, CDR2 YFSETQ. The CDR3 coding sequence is TGCGCCAGCAGCTTGGCAGTAGCGGGGGACAATGAGCAGTTCTTC. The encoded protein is CASSLAVAGDNEQFF.

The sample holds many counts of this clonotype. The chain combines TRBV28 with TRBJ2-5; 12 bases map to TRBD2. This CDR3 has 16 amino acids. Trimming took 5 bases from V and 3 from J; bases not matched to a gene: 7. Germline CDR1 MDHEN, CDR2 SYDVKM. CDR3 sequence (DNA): TGTGCCAGCAGTCTGGGACTAGCGGGCGTTGAAGAGACCCAGTACTTC. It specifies CASSLGLAGVEETQYF.

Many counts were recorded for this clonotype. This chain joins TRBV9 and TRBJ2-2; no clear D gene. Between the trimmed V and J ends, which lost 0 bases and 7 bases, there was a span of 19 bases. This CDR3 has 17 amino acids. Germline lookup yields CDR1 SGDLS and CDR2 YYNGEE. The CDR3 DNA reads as TGTGCCAGCAGCGTAGGGGTTTCTTGGCGAGAAGGCGGGGAGCTGTTTTTT. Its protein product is CASSVGVSWREGGELFF.

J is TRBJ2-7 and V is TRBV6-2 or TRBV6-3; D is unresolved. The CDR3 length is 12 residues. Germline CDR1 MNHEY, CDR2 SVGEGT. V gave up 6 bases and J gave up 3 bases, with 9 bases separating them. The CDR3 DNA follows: TGTGCCAGCAGCCCCAGGCTCTACGAGCAGTACTTC. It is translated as CASSPRLYEQYF.

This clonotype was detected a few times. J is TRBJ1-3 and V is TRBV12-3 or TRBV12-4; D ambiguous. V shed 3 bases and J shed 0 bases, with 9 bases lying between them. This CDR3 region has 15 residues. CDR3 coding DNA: TGTGCCAGCAGTTTGGAATGGCTCTCTGGAAACACCATATATTTT. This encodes CASSLEWLSGNTIYF.

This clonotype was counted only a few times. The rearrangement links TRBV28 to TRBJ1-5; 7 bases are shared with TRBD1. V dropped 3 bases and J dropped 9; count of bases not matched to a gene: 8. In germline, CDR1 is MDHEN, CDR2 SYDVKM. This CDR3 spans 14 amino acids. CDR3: CASSLGDRARPQHF. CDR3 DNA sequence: TGTGCCAGCAGTTTGGGAGACAGGGCGAGGCCCCAGCATTTT.

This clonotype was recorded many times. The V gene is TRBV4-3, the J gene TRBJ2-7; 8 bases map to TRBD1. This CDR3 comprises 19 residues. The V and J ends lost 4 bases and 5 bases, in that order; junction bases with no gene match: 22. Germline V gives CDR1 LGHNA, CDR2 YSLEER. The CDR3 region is CASSLKGATGGFSGHEQYF. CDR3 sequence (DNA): TGCGCCAGCAGCCTAAAAGGAGCAACAGGGGGATTTTCAGGTCACGAGCAGTACTTC.

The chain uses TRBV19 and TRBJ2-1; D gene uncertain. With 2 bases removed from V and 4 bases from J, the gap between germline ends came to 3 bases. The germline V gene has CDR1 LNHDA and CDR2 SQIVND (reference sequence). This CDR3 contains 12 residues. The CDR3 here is CASSIRYNEQFF. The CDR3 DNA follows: TGTGCCAGTAGTATACGGTACAATGAGCAGTTCTTC.

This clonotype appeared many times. CDR3 coding DNA: TGTGCCAGCAGTTTACGGTTTAGGGCTCAGCCCCAGCATTTT. Its translation: CASSLRFRAQPQHF. The genes are TRBV28 and TRBJ1-5; D not certain. V lost 2 bases, J lost 6 bases, and 11 bases lay in between. Germline CDR1 MDHEN, CDR2 SYDVKM. This CDR3 region has 14 residues.

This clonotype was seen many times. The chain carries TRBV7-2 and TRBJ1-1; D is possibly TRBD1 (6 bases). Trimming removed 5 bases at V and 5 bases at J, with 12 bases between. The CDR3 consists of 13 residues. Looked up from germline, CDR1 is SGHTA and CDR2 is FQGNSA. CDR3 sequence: CASSLQGRTEAFF. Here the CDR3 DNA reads TGTGCCAGCAGCCTACAGGGTCGTACTGAAGCTTTCTTT.

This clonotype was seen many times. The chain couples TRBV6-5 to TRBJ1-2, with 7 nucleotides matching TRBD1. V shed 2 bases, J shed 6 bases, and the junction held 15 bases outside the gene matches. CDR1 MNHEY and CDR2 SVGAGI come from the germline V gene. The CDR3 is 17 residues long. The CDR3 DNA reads TGTGCCAGCAGTTACGAGGTCAGGGGGGCCGCACTTGATGGCTACACCTTC. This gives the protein CASSYEVRGAALDGYTF.

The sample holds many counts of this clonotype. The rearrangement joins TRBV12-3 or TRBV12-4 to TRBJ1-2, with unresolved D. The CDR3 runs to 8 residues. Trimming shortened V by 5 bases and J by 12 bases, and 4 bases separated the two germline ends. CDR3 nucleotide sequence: TGTGCCAGCAGTCCTAACACCTTC. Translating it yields CASSPNTF.

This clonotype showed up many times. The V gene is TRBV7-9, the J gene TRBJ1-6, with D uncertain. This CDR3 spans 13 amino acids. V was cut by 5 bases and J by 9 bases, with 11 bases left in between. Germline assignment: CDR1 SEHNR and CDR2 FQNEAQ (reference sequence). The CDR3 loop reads CASSLKASSPLHF. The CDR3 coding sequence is TGTGCCAGCAGCCTAAAAGCAAGTTCACCCCTCCACTTT. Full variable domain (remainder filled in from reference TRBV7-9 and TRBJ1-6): DTGVSQNPRHKITKRGQNVTFRCDPISEHNRLYWYRQTLGQGPEFLTYFQNEAQLEKSRLLSDRFSAERPKGSFSTLEIQRTEQGDSAMYLCASSLKASSPLHFGNGTRLTVT.